A single sample is the source of the 11 T cell receptor beta chains below, sequenced in a study of blood T cell repertoires in COVID-19. Assay used: immunoSEQ multiplex PCR; TCRdb lists only in-frame clones, some missing. This sample has more than 11,000 clones, with 85% to 90% found just once. Sequencing was performed on peripheral blood. The receptors shown here come from a man aged 50-60 years with active COVID-19.

The V call is TRBV7-2, the J call TRBJ2-1; 11 bases map to TRBD2. V was clipped by 1 base and J by 8 bases; unmatched bases: 13. Germline values: CDR1 SGHTA, CDR2 FQGNSA. The CDR3 totals 18 residues. The CDR3 reads CASSLGRRLAGGAHEQFF. Here the CDR3 DNA reads TGTGCCAGCAGCTTAGGTAGAAGGCTAGCGGGAGGAGCCCATGAGCAGTTCTTC.

The chain carries TRBV14 and TRBJ1-3; no clear D. CDR1 SGHDN and CDR2 FVKESK come from the germline V gene. V was cut by 0 bases and J by 7 bases, with 16 bases left in between. CDR3 length equals 16 residues. In DNA form, the CDR3 reads TGTGCCAGCAGCCAAGATCAGACCTTCATGCGGAACACCATATATTTT. Its protein is CASSQDQTFMRNTIYF.

This chain uses TRBV5-4 with TRBJ2-7; TRBD2 aligns across 7 bases. This CDR3 is built from 14 residues. In germline, CDR1 is SGHNT, CDR2 YYREEE (reference sequence). The V gene end was trimmed by 5 bases and the J gene end by 1 base; junction bases not matched to a gene: 6. The CDR3, as DNA: TGTGCCAGCAGGCGGGACTACCAATCCTACGAGCAGTACTTC. It codes for CASRRDYQSYEQYF.

This chain connects TRBV5-8 to TRBJ2-6; a weak D match, TRBD2 (5 bases). Looked up from germline, CDR1 is SGHTS and CDR2 is YDEGEE. V was shortened by 2 bases and J by 0 bases, with 6 bases between the two germline ends. The length of the CDR3 is 15 residues. CDR3 region: CASSFRGSGANVLTF. CDR3 sequence (DNA): TGTGCCAGCAGCTTCCGGGGCTCTGGGGCCAACGTCCTGACTTTC.

V is TRBV7-8 and J is TRBJ2-1; no reliable D call. Trimming took 4 bases from V and 6 from J, leaving 13 bases between them. CDR3 size: 14 residues. Germline V gene sequence: CDR1 SGHVS, CDR2 FQNEAQ. This CDR3 reads CASSSAVSLNEQFF. CDR3 nucleotides: TGTGCCAGCAGCTCAGCCGTCAGTCTCAATGAGCAGTTCTTC.

The chain joins TRBV28 to TRBJ1-2; D is possibly TRBD1 (6 bases). Germline CDR1 MDHEN, CDR2 SYDVKM. This CDR3 is built from 15 residues. V was trimmed by 3 bases and J by 5 bases, leaving 16 bases between them. CDR3 protein: CASSLGGPRDYGYTF. The CDR3 coding sequence is TGTGCCAGCAGTTTGGGGGGGCCTCGGGATTATGGCTACACCTTC.

The V gene is TRBV6-1, the J gene TRBJ1-1; tentative D call: TRBD1 (5 bases). The CDR3 consists of 13 residues. Trimming removed 3 bases at V and 9 bases at J, with 14 bases between. Germline V gene sequence: CDR1 MNHNS, CDR2 SASEGT. CDR3 residues: CASSETAQGKAFF. CDR3 DNA: TGTGCCAGCAGTGAGACAGCCCAAGGGAAAGCTTTCTTT.

A note on this clone: Other DNA sequences of this sample code for an identical CDR3. V and J are TRBV9 and TRBJ2-2, with TRBD2 identical over 11 bases. The CDR3 has 15 residues. Germline-derived CDR1 and CDR2 are SGDLS and YYNGEE. The ends lost 2 bases at V and 5 bases at J; junction bases unmatched: 2. For the CDR3, the DNA is TGTGCCAGCAGCGTCCTAGCGGGAGGAACCGGGGAGCTGTTTTTT. Protein product: CASSVLAGGTGELFF.

This chain links TRBV7-2 with TRBJ2-7, with D uncertain. Germline V lookup: CDR1 SGHTA, CDR2 FQGNSA. The germline V and J ends were trimmed by 5 bases and 6 bases, with 8 bases remaining between them. The CDR3 consists of 11 residues. This chain's CDR3 is CASSAAIEQYF. The CDR3 coding sequence is TGTGCCAGCAGCGCGGCCATCGAGCAGTACTTC.

The genes are TRBV19 and TRBJ2-1, with 7 bases fitting TRBD1. V lost 5 bases to trimming and J lost 0 bases; unmatched junction nucleotides: 4. Germline CDR1 LNHDA, CDR2 SQIVND (reference sequence). The CDR3 is 15 residues long. The CDR3 DNA follows: TGTGCCAGTAGTCTTTCAGGGGGCTCCTACAATGAGCAGTTCTTC. Translating gives CASSLSGGSYNEQFF. The entire variable domain, with the rest obtained from reference TRBV19 and TRBJ2-1, is as follows: DGGITQSPKYLFRKEGQNVTLSCEQNLNHDAMYWYRQDPGQGLRLIYYSQIVNDFQKGDIAEGYSVSREKKESFPLTVTSAQKNPTAFYLCASSLSGGSYNEQFFGPGTRLTVL.

The chain carries TRBV11-2 and TRBJ2-5, with 7 bases matching TRBD1. The CDR3 runs 15 residues. Germline CDR1 is SGHAT and CDR2 is FQNNGV. V was clipped by 4 bases and J by 5 bases; unmatched bases: 10. The CDR3 here is CASSSRTGRRETQYF. The CDR3 nucleotides are TGTGCCAGCAGCTCCCGGACAGGACGGAGGGAGACCCAGTACTTC.